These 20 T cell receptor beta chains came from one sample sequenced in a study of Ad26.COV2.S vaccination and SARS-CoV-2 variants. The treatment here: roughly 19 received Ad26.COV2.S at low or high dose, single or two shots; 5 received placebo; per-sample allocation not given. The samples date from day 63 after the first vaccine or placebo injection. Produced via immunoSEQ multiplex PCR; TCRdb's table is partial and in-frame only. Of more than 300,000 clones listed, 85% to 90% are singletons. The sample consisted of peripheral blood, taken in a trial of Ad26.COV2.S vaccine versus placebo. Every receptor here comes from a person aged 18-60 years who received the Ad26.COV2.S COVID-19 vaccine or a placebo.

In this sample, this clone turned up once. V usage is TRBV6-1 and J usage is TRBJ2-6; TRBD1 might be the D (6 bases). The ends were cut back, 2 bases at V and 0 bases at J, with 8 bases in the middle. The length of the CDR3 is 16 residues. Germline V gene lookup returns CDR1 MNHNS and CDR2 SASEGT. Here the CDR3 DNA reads TGTGCCAGCAGTGAAAGGGGGAACTCTGGGGCCAACGTCCTGACTTTC. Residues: CASSERGNSGANVLTF.

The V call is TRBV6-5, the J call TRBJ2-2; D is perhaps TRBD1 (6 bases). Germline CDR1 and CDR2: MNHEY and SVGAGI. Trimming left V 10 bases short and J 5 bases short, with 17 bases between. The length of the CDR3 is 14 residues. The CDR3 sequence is CATLRQVRTGELFF. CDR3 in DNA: TGTGCCACTCTGAGACAGGTCAGGACCGGGGAGCTGTTTTTT.

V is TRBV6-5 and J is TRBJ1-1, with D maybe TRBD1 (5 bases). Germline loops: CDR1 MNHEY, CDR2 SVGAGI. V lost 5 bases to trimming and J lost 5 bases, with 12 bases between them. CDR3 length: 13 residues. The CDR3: CASSRGHETEAFF. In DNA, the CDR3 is TGTGCCAGCAGTCGGGGCCATGAAACTGAAGCTTTCTTT.

The CDR3 loop reads CASSLATAGGTETQYF. CDR3 nucleotide sequence: TGCGCCAGCAGCTTGGCCACAGCGGGGGGCACCGAGACCCAGTACTTC. V and J are TRBV5-1 and TRBJ2-5; 9 bases match TRBD2. Trimming took 0 bases from V and 5 from J; bases not matched to a gene: 8. Germline V gene data show CDR1 as SGHRS and CDR2 as YFSETQ. The CDR3 is 16 amino acids.

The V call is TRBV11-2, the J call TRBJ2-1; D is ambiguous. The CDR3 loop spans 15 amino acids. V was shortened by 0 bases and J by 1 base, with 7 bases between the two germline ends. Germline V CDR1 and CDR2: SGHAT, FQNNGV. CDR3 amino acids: CASSLDYGSYNEQFF. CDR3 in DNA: TGTGCCAGCAGCTTAGACTACGGATCCTACAATGAGCAGTTCTTC.

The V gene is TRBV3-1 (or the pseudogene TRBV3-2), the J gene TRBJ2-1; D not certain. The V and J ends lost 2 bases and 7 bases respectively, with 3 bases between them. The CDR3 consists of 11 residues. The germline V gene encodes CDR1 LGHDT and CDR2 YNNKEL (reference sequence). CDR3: CASSQINEQFF. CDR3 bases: TGTGCCAGCAGCCAAATAAATGAGCAGTTCTTC.

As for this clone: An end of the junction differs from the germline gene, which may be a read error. This chain's CDR3 is CAISASPETQYF. The CDR3 DNA sequence: TGTGCCATCAGTGCGTCGCCAGAAACGCAGTATTTT. The chain has TRBV10-3 and TRBJ2-3; no clear D gene. This CDR3 has 12 residues. CDR1 and CDR2 (germline): ENHRY, SYGVKD.

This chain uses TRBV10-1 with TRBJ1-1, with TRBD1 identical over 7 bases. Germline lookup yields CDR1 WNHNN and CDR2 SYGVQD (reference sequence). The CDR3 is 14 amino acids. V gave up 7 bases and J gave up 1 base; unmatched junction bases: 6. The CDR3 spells CASKLQGTNTEAFF. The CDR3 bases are TGCGCCAGCAAATTACAGGGGACGAACACTGAAGCTTTCTTT.

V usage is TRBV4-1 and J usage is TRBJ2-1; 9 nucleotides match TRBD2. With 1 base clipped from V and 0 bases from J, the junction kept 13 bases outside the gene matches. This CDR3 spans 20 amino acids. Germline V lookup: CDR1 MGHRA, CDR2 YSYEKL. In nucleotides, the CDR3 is TGCGCCAGCAGCCAAGTAGCATACGCGGGGGGGGCCAGCTCCTACAATGAGCAGTTCTTC. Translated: CASSQVAYAGGASSYNEQFF.

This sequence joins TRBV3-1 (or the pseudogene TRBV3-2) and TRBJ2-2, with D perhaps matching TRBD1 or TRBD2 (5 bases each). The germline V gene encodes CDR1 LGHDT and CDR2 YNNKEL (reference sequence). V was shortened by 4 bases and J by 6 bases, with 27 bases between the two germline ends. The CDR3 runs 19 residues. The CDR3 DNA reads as TGTGCCAGCAGCCCGTCCCGGGGCGCTAGCCCCTATAGGGCCGGGGAGCTGTTTTTT. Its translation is CASSPSRGASPYRAGELFF.

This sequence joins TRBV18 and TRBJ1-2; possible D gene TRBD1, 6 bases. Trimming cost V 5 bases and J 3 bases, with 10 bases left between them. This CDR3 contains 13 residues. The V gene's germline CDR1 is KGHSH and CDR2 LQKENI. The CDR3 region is CASSYRDDYGYTF. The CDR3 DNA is TGTGCCAGCTCATACAGGGACGACTATGGCTACACCTTC.

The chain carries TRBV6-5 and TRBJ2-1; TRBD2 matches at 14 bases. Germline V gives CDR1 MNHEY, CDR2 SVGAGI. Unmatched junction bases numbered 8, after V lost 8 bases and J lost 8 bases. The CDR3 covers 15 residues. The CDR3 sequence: CASGRTSGGLDEQFF. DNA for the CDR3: TGTGCCAGCGGGAGGACTAGCGGGGGGCTCGATGAGCAGTTCTTC.

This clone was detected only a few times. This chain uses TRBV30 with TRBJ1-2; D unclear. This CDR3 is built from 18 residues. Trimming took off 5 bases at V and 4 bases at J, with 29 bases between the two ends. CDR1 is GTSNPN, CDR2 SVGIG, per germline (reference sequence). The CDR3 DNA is TGTGCCTGGGTGAACTACGTCTCGGCCACTTCGGGCCCCTATGGCTACACCTTC. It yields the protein CAWVNYVSATSGPYGYTF.

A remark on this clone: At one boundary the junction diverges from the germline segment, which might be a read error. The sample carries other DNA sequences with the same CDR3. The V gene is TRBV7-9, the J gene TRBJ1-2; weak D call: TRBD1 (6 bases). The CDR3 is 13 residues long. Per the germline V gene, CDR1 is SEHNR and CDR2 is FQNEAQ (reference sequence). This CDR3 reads CASRPDRNYGYTF. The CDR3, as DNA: TGTGCTAGCAGACCCGACAGGAACTATGGCTACACCTTC.

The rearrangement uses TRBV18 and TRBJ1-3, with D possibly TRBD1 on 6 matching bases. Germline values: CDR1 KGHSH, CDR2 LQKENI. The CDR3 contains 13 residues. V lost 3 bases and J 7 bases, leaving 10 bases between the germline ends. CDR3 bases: TGTGCCAGCTCACCGGGGGCAGAGAACACCATATATTTT. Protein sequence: CASSPGAENTIYF.

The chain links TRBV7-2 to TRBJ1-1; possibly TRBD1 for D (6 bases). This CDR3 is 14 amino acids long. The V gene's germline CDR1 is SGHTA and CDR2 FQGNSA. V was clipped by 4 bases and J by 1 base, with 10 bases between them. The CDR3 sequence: CASSYRERNTEAFF. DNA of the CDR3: TGTGCCAGCAGCTACAGGGAGCGGAACACTGAAGCTTTCTTT.

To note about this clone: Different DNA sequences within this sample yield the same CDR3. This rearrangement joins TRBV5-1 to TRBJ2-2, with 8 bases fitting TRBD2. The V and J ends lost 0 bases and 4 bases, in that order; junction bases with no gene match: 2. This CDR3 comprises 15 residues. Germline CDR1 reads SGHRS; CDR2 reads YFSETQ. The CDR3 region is CASSLDGRGTGELFF. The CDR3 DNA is TGCGCCAGCAGCTTGGACGGGAGGGGCACCGGGGAGCTGTTTTTT.

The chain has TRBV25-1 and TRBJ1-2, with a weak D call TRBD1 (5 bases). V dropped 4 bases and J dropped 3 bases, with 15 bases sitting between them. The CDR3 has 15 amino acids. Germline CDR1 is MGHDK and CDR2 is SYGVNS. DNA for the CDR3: TGTGCCAGCAGTGGAGGCATCAGGGCTGACTATGGCTACACCTTC. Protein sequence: CASSGGIRADYGYTF.

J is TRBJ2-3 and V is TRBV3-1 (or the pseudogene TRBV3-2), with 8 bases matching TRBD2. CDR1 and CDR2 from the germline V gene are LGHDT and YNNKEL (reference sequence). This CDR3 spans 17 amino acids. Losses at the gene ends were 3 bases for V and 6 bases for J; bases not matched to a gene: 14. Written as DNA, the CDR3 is TGTGCCAGCAGCCACCCCAGGGGCGGGGGGTTCAGGGATACGCAGTATTTT. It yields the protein CASSHPRGGGFRDTQYF.

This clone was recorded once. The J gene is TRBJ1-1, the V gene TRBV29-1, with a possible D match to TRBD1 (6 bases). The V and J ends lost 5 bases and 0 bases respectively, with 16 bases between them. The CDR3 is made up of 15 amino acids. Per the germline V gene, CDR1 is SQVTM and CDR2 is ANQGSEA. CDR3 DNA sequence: TGCAGCGTTCGAACAGGGAGGACCTTGAACACTGAAGCTTTCTTT. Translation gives CSVRTGRTLNTEAFF.